A single sample is the source of the 30 T cell receptor beta chains below, sequenced in a study of T-cell memory formation after mild COVID-19. TCRdb re-called the 5' RACE reads through MiXCR, storing one row per CDR3 protein. This repertoire shows roughly 400,000 distinct CDR3 sequences, roughly 17% found once; its top ten account for about 22%. The sequenced sample consisted of PBMCs or a T cell subset sorted from them (not recorded which). These receptors all come from a man between 18 and 35 years old who had mild COVID-19 (a few samples of this study predate the infection). Cell type and time point are not known.

The chain combines TRBV15 with TRBJ2-7, with 9 bases lining up with TRBD1. CDR3 length: 13 residues. The V gene's germline CDR1 is LNHNV and CDR2 YYDKDF (reference sequence). V shed 3 bases and J 7 bases; nucleotides not matched to a gene: 4. The CDR3 here is CATSRRQGGEQYV. CDR3 in DNA: TGTGCCACCAGCAGGCGACAGGGGGGGGAGCAGTACGTC.

This clonotype was seen more than once but under ten times. The chain links TRBV7-9 to TRBJ2-3, with D possibly being TRBD1 (6 bases). With 9 bases removed from V and 6 bases from J, the gap between germline ends came to 13 bases. The CDR3 consists of 12 residues. Germline V lookup: CDR1 SEHNR, CDR2 FQNEAQ (reference sequence). The DNA of the CDR3 is TGTGCCAGGGGGGCCCCGGATGATACGCAGTATTTT. Amino acids: CARGAPDDTQYF.

J is TRBJ2-1 and V is TRBV24-1; no definite D call. CDR3 length equals 14 residues. Germline lookup yields CDR1 KGHDR and CDR2 SFDVKD. V lost 5 bases, J lost 0 bases, and 7 bases lay in between. The CDR3 region has the DNA TGTGCCACCAGTGGGCCGTCCTCCTACAATGAGCAGTTCTTC. The encoded protein is CATSGPSSYNEQFF.

In its sample, this clonotype was seen once. This chain connects TRBV4-1 to TRBJ1-5; 8 positions match TRBD1. Germline CDR1 reads MGHRA; CDR2 reads YSYEKL. After removal of 4 bases from V and 6 bases from J, the junction contained 11 bases not matched to a gene. The CDR3 sequence is 16 residues long. For the CDR3, the DNA is TGCGCCAGCAGCCCCCGCCAGACAGGGGCTCTTCAGCCCCAGCATTTT. Translating it yields CASSPRQTGALQPQHF.

This rearrangement joins TRBV20-1 to TRBJ2-5; no clear D. Germline assignment: CDR1 DFQATT and CDR2 SNEGSKA (reference sequence). V lost 1 base and J lost 2, with 8 bases in between. The CDR3 consists of 13 residues. CDR3 bases: TGCAGTGCTAGAGGAGTGGGGCAAGAGACCCAGTACTTC. It codes for CSARGVGQETQYF.

This clonotype was counted many times. The genes are TRBV5-1 and TRBJ2-7, with D possibly called TRBD1 or TRBD2 (6 bases each). Germline CDR1 and CDR2: SGHRS and YFSETQ. Deletions cut 7 bases from V and 4 bases from J, with 15 bases between. CDR3 length: 13 amino acids. This CDR3 reads CASRGTFGYEQYF. The CDR3 region has the DNA TGCGCCAGCCGGGGGACATTTGGATACGAGCAGTACTTC.

There are a few counts of this clonotype. The chain uses TRBV5-1 and TRBJ2-5, with D maybe TRBD2 (5 bases). V lost 5 bases to trimming and J lost 5 bases, with 13 bases between them. Germline V CDR1 and CDR2: SGHRS, YFSETQ. This CDR3 has 13 residues. CDR3 sequence reads: CASRGPGVETQYF. The CDR3 nucleotides are TGCGCCAGCAGGGGTCCCGGGGTTGAGACCCAGTACTTC.

CDR3 coding DNA: TGCGCCAGCAGCTTGGCTTCGGGGCCCTACGAGCAGTACGTC. The encoded protein is CASSLASGPYEQYV. The gene calls are TRBV5-1 and TRBJ2-7; either TRBD1 or TRBD2 may supply D (5 bases each). V dropped 0 bases and J dropped 2 bases, with 9 bases sitting between them. There are 14 residues in the CDR3. Germline CDR1 is SGHRS and CDR2 is YFSETQ.

The CDR3 protein is CASRRGGGEQYF. In DNA form, the CDR3 reads TGTGCCAGCAGGAGAGGAGGGGGCGAGCAGTACTTC. The V call is TRBV7-9, the J call TRBJ2-7; D is tentatively TRBD1 or TRBD2 (6 bases each). With 6 bases removed from V and 6 bases from J, the gap between germline ends came to 12 bases. Germline-derived CDR1 and CDR2 are SEHNR and FQNEAQ (reference sequence). This CDR3 spans 12 amino acids.

This clonotype has a handful of counts. The chain is built from TRBV4-3 and TRBJ1-4; 9 bases are a match to TRBD1. CDR3 length equals 16 residues. Trimming took 1 base from V and 8 from J; bases not matched to a gene: 8. CDR1 LGHNA and CDR2 YSLEER come from the germline V gene. The CDR3 here is CASSQAGYTGGEKLFF. The CDR3, as DNA: TGCGCCAGCAGCCAAGCCGGGTACACAGGGGGCGAAAAACTGTTTTTT.

This clonotype was counted between two and nine times. V and J are TRBV24-1 and TRBJ1-1, with a weak D call TRBD1 (5 bases). V was pared by 7 bases and J by 6 bases, with 14 bases between. This CDR3 contains 13 residues. Germline loops: CDR1 KGHDR, CDR2 SFDVKD. This chain's CDR3 is CATRSRVGAEAFF. The CDR3 bases are TGTGCCACCAGGTCGCGGGTAGGGGCTGAAGCTTTCTTT.

In this sample, this clonotype turned up a few times. The CDR3 DNA sequence: TGTGCCAGCAGTGATGTAGGGTACGAGCAGTACGTC. The encoded protein is CASSDVGYEQYV. The gene calls are TRBV6-2 or TRBV6-3 and TRBJ2-7, with D unclear. Germline V gives CDR1 MNHEY, CDR2 SVGEGT. With 5 bases removed from V and 4 bases from J, the gap between germline ends came to 9 bases. The CDR3 has 12 amino acids.

This clonotype was recorded a few times. This chain connects TRBV9 to TRBJ2-1, with 13 positions matching TRBD2. This CDR3 has 17 residues. CDR1 is SGDLS, CDR2 YYNGEE, per germline. V shed 3 bases, J shed 8 bases, and the junction held 11 bases outside the gene matches. The CDR3 DNA reads TGTGCCAGCAGCGCGACTCCAACTAGCGGGGGGGCCTATGAGCAGTTCTTC. Encoded protein: CASSATPTSGGAYEQFF.

The table lists this clonotype with a few counts. The chain couples TRBV7-2 to TRBJ2-5, with D possibly called TRBD1 or TRBD2 (5 bases each). The V end lost 0 bases, the J end lost 4 bases, and 12 bases lay between the germline ends. CDR1 is SGHTA and CDR2 is FQGNSA in the germline V gene. CDR3 length: 15 residues. The CDR3 DNA reads TGTGCCAGCAGCTTAGCGGGGACCCCCGGAGAGACCCAGTACTTC. Translating gives CASSLAGTPGETQYF.

This clonotype was picked up a small number of times. The rearrangement uses TRBV4-1 and TRBJ2-6, with D tentatively TRBD2 (5 bases). The V gene's germline CDR1 is MGHRA and CDR2 YSYEKL. The CDR3 consists of 17 residues. V was cut by 3 bases and J by 4 bases, with 16 bases left in between. In DNA, the CDR3 is TGCGCCAGCAGCCAGGTCCTGACGGGATCCGGGGCCAACGTCCTGACTTTC. This translates into CASSQVLTGSGANVLTF.

This clonotype was detected only a few times. CDR3 sequence reads: CSARGQGKDNEQFF. Here the CDR3 DNA reads TGCAGTGCTAGAGGTCAGGGTAAAGACAATGAGCAGTTCTTC. The chain has TRBV20-1 and TRBJ2-1; a weak D match, TRBD1 (5 bases). V was clipped by 1 base and J by 5 bases, with 12 bases between them. Germline lookup yields CDR1 DFQATT and CDR2 SNEGSKA (reference sequence). This CDR3 has 14 amino acids.

The chain uses TRBV12-3 or TRBV12-4 and TRBJ1-3; perhaps TRBD1 as D (5 bases). Trimming took off 3 bases at V and 4 bases at J, with 7 bases between the two ends. The CDR3 is 13 amino acids. The CDR3 here is CASSFRQGNTIYF. DNA for the CDR3: TGTGCCAGCAGTTTCAGACAGGGAAACACCATATATTTT.

V and J are TRBV9 and TRBJ1-3; D perhaps matches TRBD1 (5 bases). The CDR3 extends over 17 amino acids. Germline V gene lookup returns CDR1 SGDLS and CDR2 YYNGEE. The V end was cut by 0 bases, the J end by 0 bases, with 13 bases between. CDR3 loop: CASSVDPGPFSGNTIYF. In DNA form, the CDR3 reads TGTGCCAGCAGCGTAGATCCAGGGCCCTTCTCTGGAAACACCATATATTTT.

The rearrangement links TRBV29-1 to TRBJ1-2, with D uncertain. The CDR3 sequence is 12 residues long. The V gene lost 7 bases and the J gene lost 4 bases, with 13 bases spanning the gap. Germline V gives CDR1 SQVTM, CDR2 ANQGSEA. As DNA, the CDR3 is TGCAGCGCAGGAGGGAGCAGCTATGGCTACACCTTC. It encodes CSAGGSSYGYTF.

This clonotype was seen only once. CDR3 residues: CSARASNVNTEAFF. The DNA for the CDR3 is TGCAGTGCTAGAGCTAGCAACGTGAACACTGAAGCTTTCTTT. J is TRBJ1-1 and V is TRBV20-1; D is undetermined. The CDR3 loop spans 14 amino acids. CDR1 and CDR2 (germline): DFQATT, SNEGSKA (reference sequence). V lost 1 base and J 0 bases, leaving 9 bases between the germline ends.

This clonotype was seen ten or more times. The chain joins TRBV5-1 to TRBJ2-5, with D hard to call. Germline CDR1 and CDR2: SGHRS and YFSETQ. Trimming shortened V by 4 bases and J by 2 bases, and 9 bases separated the two germline ends. The CDR3 contains 13 residues. The CDR3 loop is CASSMIVQETQYF. CDR3 coding DNA: TGCGCCAGCAGCATGATAGTACAAGAGACCCAGTACTTC.

The chain combines TRBV5-1 with TRBJ1-2, with D possibly matching TRBD1 (6 bases). Trimming took off 6 bases at V and 8 bases at J, with 23 bases between the two ends. The germline CDR1 and CDR2 sequences are SGHRS and YFSETQ. This CDR3 spans 15 amino acids. The CDR3: CASTTSTGMGYGYTF. The CDR3 DNA reads TGCGCCAGCACCACAAGTACAGGGATGGGATACGGCTACACCTTC. The variable domain in full, completed from reference TRBV5-1 and TRBJ1-2, reads KAGVTQTPRYLIKTRGQQVTLSCSPISGHRSVSWYQQTPGQGLQFLFEYFSETQRNKGNFPGRFSGRQFSNSRSEMNVSTLELGDSALYLCASTTSTGMGYGYTFGSGTRLTVV.

This clonotype showed up many times. The V and J genes are TRBV5-1 and TRBJ2-2; the D gene could be TRBD1 or TRBD2 (6 bases each). Trimming took off 5 bases at V and 1 base at J, with 12 bases between the two ends. This CDR3 is built from 15 residues. Germline values: CDR1 SGHRS, CDR2 YFSETQ. Here the CDR3 reads CASSAGGGNTGELFF. The CDR3 region has the DNA TGCGCCAGCAGTGCCGGGGGCGGGAACACCGGGGAGCTGTTTTTT.

This clonotype was seen a single time. The chain has TRBV6-2 or TRBV6-3 and TRBJ1-5, with D possibly matching TRBD1 (5 bases). CDR3 length: 17 residues. Between the trimmed V and J ends, which lost 4 bases and 5 bases, there was a span of 21 bases. The germline V gene encodes CDR1 MNHEY and CDR2 SVGEGT. DNA for the CDR3: TGTGCCAGCAGTTCCCCCCGACCCCCCGACAGTCATCAGCCCCAGCATTTT. Amino acid sequence: CASSSPRPPDSHQPQHF.

This sequence joins TRBV27 and TRBJ2-3; weak D call: TRBD1 (5 bases). Between the trimmed V and J ends, which lost 2 bases and 1 base, there was a span of 16 bases. The CDR3 loop spans 17 amino acids. Germline CDR1 is MNHEY and CDR2 is SMNVEV (reference sequence). CDR3 DNA: TGTGCCAGCAGTTTAGGGGCCCTTTATGGGGGCACAGATACGCAGTATTTT. Translated, it gives CASSLGALYGGTDTQYF.

J is TRBJ2-7 and V is TRBV21-1; the table's TRBD2 call for D was not verified on the DNA. TRBV21-1 is reported as a pseudogene. The CDR3 totals 15 residues. DNA for the CDR3: TGTGCCAGCAGCCCACGGGGAGGCAAGTCGTACGAGCAGTACGTC. Its protein is CASSPRGGKSYEQYV.

The chain is built from TRBV12-3 or TRBV12-4 and TRBJ1-5; maybe TRBD1 (6 bases). The V end lost 6 bases, the J end lost 5 bases, and 11 bases lay between the germline ends. CDR3 length: 13 amino acids. The chain's CDR3 is CASSRDTDQPQHF. The CDR3 DNA is TGTGCCAGCAGCCGGGACACCGATCAGCCCCAGCATTTT.

This clonotype was recorded many times. The chain links TRBV7-2 to TRBJ2-5; no definite D call. CDR3 size: 14 residues. Trimming took 5 bases from V and 0 from J, leaving 10 bases between them. Germline CDR1 reads SGHTA; CDR2 reads FQGNSA. Here the CDR3 reads CASSRETYQETQYF. As DNA, the CDR3 is TGTGCCAGCAGCCGAGAGACGTACCAAGAGACCCAGTACTTC.

This sequence joins TRBV7-6 and TRBJ2-2; D gene uncertain. Trimming left V 5 bases short and J 5 bases short, with 12 bases between. This CDR3 spans 14 amino acids. Germline-derived CDR1 and CDR2 are SGHVS and FNYEAQ. CDR3 amino acids: CASSPWKATGELFF. DNA of the CDR3: TGTGCCAGCAGCCCCTGGAAGGCAACCGGGGAGCTGTTTTTT.

The CDR3: CASSSGQGASYEQYF. CDR3 sequence (DNA): TGTGCCAGCAGCTCCGGACAGGGGGCGTCCTACGAGCAGTACTTC. The V and J genes are TRBV7-9 and TRBJ2-7; 11 positions agree with TRBD1. The V gene's germline CDR1 is SEHNR and CDR2 FQNEAQ (reference sequence). V was pared by 4 bases and J by 1 base, with 3 bases of the junction left unmatched. This CDR3 is built from 15 residues.